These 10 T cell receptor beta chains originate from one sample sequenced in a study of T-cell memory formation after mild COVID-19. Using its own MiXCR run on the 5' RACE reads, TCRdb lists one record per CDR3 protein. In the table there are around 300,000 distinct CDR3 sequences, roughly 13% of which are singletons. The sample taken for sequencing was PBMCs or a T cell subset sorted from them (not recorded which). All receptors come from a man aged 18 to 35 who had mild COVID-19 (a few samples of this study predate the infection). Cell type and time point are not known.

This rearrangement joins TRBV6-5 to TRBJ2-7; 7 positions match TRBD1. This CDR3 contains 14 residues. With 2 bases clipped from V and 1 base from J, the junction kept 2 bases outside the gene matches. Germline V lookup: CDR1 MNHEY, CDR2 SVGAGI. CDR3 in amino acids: CASSYDRESYEQYF. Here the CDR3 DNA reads TGTGCCAGCAGTTACGACAGGGAGTCCTACGAGCAGTACTTC.

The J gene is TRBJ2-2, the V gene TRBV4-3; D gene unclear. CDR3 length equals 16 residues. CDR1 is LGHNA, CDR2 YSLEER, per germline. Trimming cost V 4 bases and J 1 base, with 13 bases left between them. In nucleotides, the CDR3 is TGCGCCAGCAGCCCCCAAAAGACATTGAACACCGGGGAGCTGTTTTTT. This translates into CASSPQKTLNTGELFF.

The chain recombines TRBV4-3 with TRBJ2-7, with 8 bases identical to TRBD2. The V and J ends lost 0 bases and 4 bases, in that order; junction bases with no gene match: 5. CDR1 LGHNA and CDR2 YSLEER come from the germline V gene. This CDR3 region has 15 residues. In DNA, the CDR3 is TGCGCCAGCAGCCAAGAAGGACTAGCTGGGTACGAGCAGTACTTC. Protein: CASSQEGLAGYEQYF.

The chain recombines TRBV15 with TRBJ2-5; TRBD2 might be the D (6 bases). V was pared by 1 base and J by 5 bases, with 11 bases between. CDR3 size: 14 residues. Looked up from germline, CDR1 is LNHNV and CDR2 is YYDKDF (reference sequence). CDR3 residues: CATSRVEGLETQYF. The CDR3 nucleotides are TGTGCCACCAGCAGAGTGGAGGGTTTGGAGACCCAGTACTTC.

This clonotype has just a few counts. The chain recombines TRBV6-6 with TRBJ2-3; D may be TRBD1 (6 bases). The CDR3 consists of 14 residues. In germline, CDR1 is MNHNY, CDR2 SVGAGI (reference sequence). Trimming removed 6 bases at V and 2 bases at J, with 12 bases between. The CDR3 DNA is TGTGCCAGCAGAGGCAGGGGACCCACAGATACGCAGTATTTT. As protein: CASRGRGPTDTQYF.

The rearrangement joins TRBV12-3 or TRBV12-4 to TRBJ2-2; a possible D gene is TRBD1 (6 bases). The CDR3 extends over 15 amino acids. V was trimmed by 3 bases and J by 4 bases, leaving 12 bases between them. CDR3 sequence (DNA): TGTGCCAGCAGTTTGAGGGGGAAGCCCACCGGGGAGCTGTTTTTT. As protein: CASSLRGKPTGELFF.

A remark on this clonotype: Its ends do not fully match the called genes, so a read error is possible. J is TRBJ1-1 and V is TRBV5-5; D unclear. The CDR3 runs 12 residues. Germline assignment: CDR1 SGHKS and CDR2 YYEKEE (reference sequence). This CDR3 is CASTLKSTEAFF. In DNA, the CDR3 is TGTGCCAGCACCTTGAAAAGCACTGAAGCTTTCTTT.

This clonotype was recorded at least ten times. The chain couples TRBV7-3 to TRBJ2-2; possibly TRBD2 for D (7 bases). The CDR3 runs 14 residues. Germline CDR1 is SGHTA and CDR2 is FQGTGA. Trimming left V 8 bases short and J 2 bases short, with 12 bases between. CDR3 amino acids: CASGLGGNTGELFF. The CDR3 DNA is TGTGCCAGCGGACTAGGGGGTAACACCGGGGAGCTGTTTTTT.

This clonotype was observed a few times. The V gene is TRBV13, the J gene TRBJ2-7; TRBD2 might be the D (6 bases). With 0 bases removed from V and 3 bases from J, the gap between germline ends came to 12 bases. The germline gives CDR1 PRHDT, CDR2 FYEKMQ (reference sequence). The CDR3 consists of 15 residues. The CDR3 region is CASSLGRGTNYEQYF. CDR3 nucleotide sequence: TGTGCCAGCAGCTTAGGGCGGGGTACCAACTACGAGCAGTACTTC.

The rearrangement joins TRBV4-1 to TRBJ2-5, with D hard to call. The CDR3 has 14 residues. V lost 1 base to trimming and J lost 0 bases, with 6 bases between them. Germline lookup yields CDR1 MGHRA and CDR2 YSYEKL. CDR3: CASSQGGYQETQYF. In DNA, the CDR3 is TGCGCCAGCAGCCAAGGTGGTTACCAAGAGACCCAGTACTTC.